The subject of this entry is one TCR beta chain. Its cognate antigen is unknown. These data come from a study of identifying expanded T cells in peripheral blood. Points from the study as a whole: Variance in clone template counts between two-week samples significantly increased with total template count across all healthy donors. Roughly 1.2 clones differed between technical replicates, versus around 15 and 19 over time.

Data came from immunoSEQ multiplex PCR; TCRdb stores just in-frame clones and leaves some out. The data show around 130,000 clones, approximately 86% seen once. Collection occurred without any documented infections or immune events in donors. The origin of this receptor is a person aged 18 to 70 in good health. Sequencing was carried out using blood.

The CDR3 spells CASSLRRPNTEAFF. CDR3 sequence (DNA): TGTGCCAGCAGCTTGAGACGGCCTAACACTGAAGCTTTCTTT. V usage is TRBV7-2 and J usage is TRBJ1-1; D is uncertain. The CDR3 is 14 amino acids. V was pared by 3 bases and J by 2 bases, with 10 bases between. Germline V CDR1 and CDR2: SGHTA, FQGNSA. Drawing the rest from reference TRBV7-2 and TRBJ1-1, the complete variable domain is GAGVSQSPSNKVTEKGKDVELRCDPISGHTALYWYRQSLGQGLEFLIYFQGNSAPDKSGLPSDRFSAERTGGSVSTLTIQRTQQEDSAVYLCASSLRRPNTEAFFGQGTRLTVV.